This T cell receptor (beta chain) was sequenced for a study of cytomegalovirus exposure and HLA in healthy donors. Study results and caveats: Most TCR sequences were uncommon, yet certain public TCRs appeared in many donors.

PCR involved 60 Vbeta and 13 Jbeta primers. Assay used: immunoSEQ multiplex PCR; TCRdb lists only in-frame clones, some missing. The sample records around 90,000 clones, approximately 60% being singletons. This clone was detected a few times. What it binds is unknown. The germline CDR1 and CDR2 sequences are SEHNR and FQNEAQ (reference sequence). CDR3 length: 12 residues. V was pared by 7 bases and J by 4 bases, with 10 bases between. The rearrangement joins TRBV7-9 to TRBJ2-5, with D unresolved. This receptor was identified in a woman aged 30 to 39 in good health and CMV-seropositive. Sequencing input: PBMCs. CDR3 sequence: CASNDPGETQYF. In DNA, the CDR3 is TGTGCCAGCAACGACCCGGGAGAGACCCAGTACTTC. Complete variable domain (other parts from reference TRBV7-9 and TRBJ2-5): DTGVSQNPRHKITKRGQNVTFRCDPISEHNRLYWYRQTLGQGPEFLTYFQNEAQLEKSRLLSDRFSAERPKGSFSTLEIQRTEQGDSAMYLCASNDPGETQYFGPGTRLLVL.